This entry lists 7 T cell receptor beta chains sequenced from one sample in a study of T cell responses to AZD1222 COVID-19 vaccine. Clones were sequenced by immunoSEQ multiplex PCR, and TCRdb holds only the in-frame ones, with some missing. In the table there are under 150,000 clones, 91% of which are singletons. The starting material was peripheral blood, obtained 28 days after the second AZD1222 dose. These TCRs come from an adult who received the AZD1222 COVID-19 vaccine.

V is TRBV5-4 and J is TRBJ1-1; 7 bases line up with TRBD1. CDR1 is SGHNT, CDR2 YYREEE, per germline (reference sequence). This CDR3 has 15 residues. V shed 6 bases and J 2 bases; nucleotides not matched to a gene: 10. This chain's CDR3 is CASIFTGTVNTEAFF. CDR3 DNA sequence: TGTGCCAGCATCTTCACCGGGACAGTTAACACTGAAGCTTTCTTT.

This clone was seen a few times. This chain connects TRBV7-2 to TRBJ1-1; TRBD1 matches 7 bases. With V trimmed by 5 bases and J by 3 bases, 3 bases remained unmatched. This CDR3 spans 13 amino acids. The germline gives CDR1 SGHTA, CDR2 FQGNSA. The CDR3: CASSPQGDTEAFF. CDR3 sequence (DNA): TGTGCCAGCAGCCCGCAGGGGGACACTGAAGCTTTCTTT.

The chain links TRBV7-3 to TRBJ2-1; D is uncertain. CDR1 and CDR2 (germline): SGHTA, FQGTGA. This CDR3 is 15 amino acids long. V gave up 1 base and J gave up 3 bases, with 10 bases separating them. CDR3 sequence (DNA): TGTGCCAGCAGCTTAAGCGGCAGCTACTACAATGAGCAGTTCTTC. As protein: CASSLSGSYYNEQFF.

The chain links TRBV29-1 to TRBJ2-1, with 11 nucleotides matching TRBD2. CDR1 is SQVTM and CDR2 is ANQGSEA in the germline V gene. The V segment lost 5 bases and the J segment 4 bases; nucleotides outside the gene matches: 7. The length of the CDR3 is 15 residues. The CDR3 spells CSVRPGTSGYNEQFF. In DNA form, the CDR3 reads TGCAGCGTTCGTCCCGGGACTAGCGGTTACAATGAGCAGTTCTTC.

This chain links TRBV20-1 with TRBJ1-5, with D unresolved. Per the germline V gene, CDR1 is DFQATT and CDR2 is SNEGSKA (reference sequence). V lost 3 bases to trimming and J lost 7 bases, with 19 bases between them. The CDR3 totals 15 residues. The CDR3 region is CSASSASQSSQPQHF. The CDR3 bases are TGCAGTGCTAGTTCGGCCAGCCAATCATCCCAGCCCCAGCATTTT.

The chain uses TRBV28 and TRBJ1-1; D not resolved. This CDR3 has 9 residues. CDR1 is MDHEN and CDR2 is SYDVKM in the germline V gene. V lost 6 bases to trimming and J lost 11 bases, with 7 bases between them. The CDR3 protein is CASRGWAFF. The CDR3 DNA reads as TGTGCCAGCAGGGGGTGGGCTTTCTTT.

This sequence joins TRBV5-1 and TRBJ1-4; 7 bases agree with TRBD1. Per the germline V gene, CDR1 is SGHRS and CDR2 is YFSETQ. The V segment lost 4 bases and the J segment 7 bases; nucleotides outside the gene matches: 4. The CDR3 is 13 residues long. CDR3 nucleotides: TGCGCCAGCAGCGAGGGGGCTATTGAAAAACTGTTTTTT. Encoded protein: CASSEGAIEKLFF.